Below are 10 T cell receptor beta chains sequenced from a single sample in a study of T cells after posttransplantation cyclophosphamide. The table came from immunoSEQ multiplex PCR; TCRdb's copy has only in-frame clones and leaves some out. This sample comprises about 40,000 clones, none seen once only. The sequenced sample consisted of PBMCs. The origin of the receptors is a woman aged 45-60 years in good health and a related stem cell transplant donor.

This clone was picked up many times. CDR3 in DNA: TGTGCCAGCGGTTTCGGTTCAGGGTATGGCTACACCTTC. It specifies CASGFGSGYGYTF. V usage is TRBV2 and J usage is TRBJ1-2; D is perhaps TRBD1 (5 bases). The CDR3 runs to 13 residues. Per germline, CDR1 SNHLY and CDR2 FYNNEI. V gave up 8 bases and J gave up 5 bases, with 15 bases separating them.

This clone occurred many times. The V gene is TRBV6-5, the J gene TRBJ2-6; D ambiguous. From germline, CDR1 is MNHEY and CDR2 SVGAGI. Trimming removed 4 bases from V and 1 base from J, with 8 bases in between. CDR3 length equals 15 residues. The CDR3 loop is CASSSPVSGANVLTF. In nucleotides, the CDR3 is TGTGCCAGCAGTTCCCCCGTGTCTGGGGCCAACGTCCTGACTTTC.

This chain joins TRBV6-6 and TRBJ1-2; possibly TRBD1 for D (5 bases). The CDR3 loop spans 14 amino acids. V dropped 4 bases and J dropped 0 bases, with 9 bases sitting between them. The germline gives CDR1 MNHNY, CDR2 SVGAGI (reference sequence). This CDR3 reads CASSSRQTNYGYTF. In DNA, the CDR3 is TGTGCCAGCAGTTCACGACAGACTAACTATGGCTACACCTTC.

This clone was found many times. This chain joins TRBV27 and TRBJ1-2, with D uncertain. Germline-derived CDR1 and CDR2 are MNHEY and SMNVEV (reference sequence). The CDR3 consists of 15 residues. The V end lost 1 base, the J end lost 2 bases, and 11 bases lay between the germline ends. The DNA for the CDR3 is TGTGCCAGCAGTTTATTCGCCGGGGTGAACTATGGCTACACCTTC. It is translated as CASSLFAGVNYGYTF.

The chain recombines TRBV2 with TRBJ2-5; the D is unclear. Judging by the DNA end, TRBJ2-7 fits better; the J call may be wrong. Germline loops: CDR1 SNHLY, CDR2 FYNNEI. The CDR3 sequence is 15 residues long. The DNA for the CDR3 is TGTGCCAGCACCGGTCGGTTCCCGAGCTCCTACGAGCAGTACTTC. Its protein product is CASTGRFPSSYEQYF.

In its sample, this clone was seen many times. Other DNA sequences in this sample translate to the same CDR3. The rearrangement links TRBV19 to TRBJ2-2; 7 nucleotides line up with TRBD1. The CDR3 length is 14 residues. V dropped 5 bases and J dropped 5; count of bases not matched to a gene: 5. Germline assignment: CDR1 LNHDA and CDR2 SQIVND (reference sequence). CDR3 sequence (DNA): TGTGCCAGTAGTCCACAGGGGAATACCGGGGAGCTGTTTTTT. It encodes CASSPQGNTGELFF.

The sample holds many counts of this clone. This rearrangement joins TRBV5-1 to TRBJ1-2; no clear D gene. The V gene lost 0 bases and the J gene lost 6 bases, with 9 bases spanning the gap. Germline values: CDR1 SGHRS, CDR2 YFSETQ. The CDR3 totals 13 residues. The CDR3 protein is CASSLGGGNGYTF. The CDR3 DNA follows: TGCGCCAGCAGCTTGGGAGGAGGGAATGGCTACACCTTC.

This clone was recorded many times. This chain connects TRBV4-1 to TRBJ1-5; TRBD1 agrees at 9 bases. The V gene's germline CDR1 is MGHRA and CDR2 YSYEKL. V lost 0 bases to trimming and J lost 5 bases; unmatched junction nucleotides: 5. This CDR3 region has 16 residues. CDR3 amino acids: CASSQDGGQGYQPQHF. The CDR3 bases are TGCGCCAGCAGCCAAGACGGCGGACAGGGGTATCAGCCCCAGCATTTT.

The sample holds many counts of this clone. CDR3 amino acids: CASSSQGLNQPQHF. In DNA, the CDR3 is TGTGCCAGCAGCTCCCAGGGCCTCAATCAGCCCCAGCATTTT. This sequence joins TRBV5-5 and TRBJ1-5; the D gene is possibly TRBD1 (5 bases). The CDR3 contains 14 residues. Trimming stripped 3 bases from V and 3 bases from J, with 10 bases between. Germline V gene lookup returns CDR1 SGHKS and CDR2 YYEKEE (reference sequence). Variable domain in full (rest from reference TRBV5-5 and TRBJ1-5): DAGVTQSPTHLIKTRGQQVTLRCSPISGHKSVSWYQQVLGQGPQFIFQYYEKEERGRGNFPDRFSARQFPNYSSELNVNALLLGDSALYLCASSSQGLNQPQHFGDGTRLSIL.

This clone was seen ten or more times. The chain carries TRBV7-3 and TRBJ1-6, with TRBD1 as a possible D gene (5 bases). V was cut by 5 bases and J by 10 bases, with 18 bases left in between. Germline V gene lookup returns CDR1 SGHTA and CDR2 FQGTGA. The CDR3 consists of 15 residues. CDR3 sequence reads: CASSQRGDPTSPLHF. The CDR3 bases are TGTGCCAGCAGCCAACGGGGGGACCCGACCTCACCCCTCCACTTT.